Described below is a single T cell receptor (beta chain) sequence and its context. This record comes from a study of human T cells and chemical hapten exposure. Background on the study: Readings were taken at 6 days from patch tests that had applied 0.01% DPC to the upper back.

Original processing methods: Between about 23,224 and 700,000 TCRs appeared in each sample, and the median stood at 95,638. Using its own MiXCR run on the RACE reads, TCRdb lists one record per CDR3 protein. Here the V and J calls rest on TCRdb's processing, not on the authors' analysis. The sample records 300,000 to 400,000 distinct CDR3 sequences, about 7% being singletons. The time point is: patch test 1, 2 weeks after DPC sensitization. Described treatment: therapeutic diphenylcyclopropenone sensitization with weekly scalp DPC. Donors, patients with alopecia ranging from 18 to 70 years old and judged suitable for DPC, provided samples. The TCR sequence derives from a woman aged 18-29 years with alopecia areata. Some clones in this sample may be carry-over from other donors' samples. This material consisted of whole blood, taken in connection with sensitization to the hapten diphenylcyclopropenone (DPC).

The CDR3 region has the DNA TGCAGTGCCGGGAGGGGCCAGGGTAACCCCCGGTTCTTC. Translation gives CSAGRGQGNPRFF. The rearrangement joins TRBV20-1 to TRBJ2-1; TRBD2 matches at 8 bases. Germline CDR1 is DFQATT and CDR2 is SNEGSKA (reference sequence). V shed 6 bases and J 15 bases; nucleotides not matched to a gene: 16. This CDR3 is 13 amino acids long.